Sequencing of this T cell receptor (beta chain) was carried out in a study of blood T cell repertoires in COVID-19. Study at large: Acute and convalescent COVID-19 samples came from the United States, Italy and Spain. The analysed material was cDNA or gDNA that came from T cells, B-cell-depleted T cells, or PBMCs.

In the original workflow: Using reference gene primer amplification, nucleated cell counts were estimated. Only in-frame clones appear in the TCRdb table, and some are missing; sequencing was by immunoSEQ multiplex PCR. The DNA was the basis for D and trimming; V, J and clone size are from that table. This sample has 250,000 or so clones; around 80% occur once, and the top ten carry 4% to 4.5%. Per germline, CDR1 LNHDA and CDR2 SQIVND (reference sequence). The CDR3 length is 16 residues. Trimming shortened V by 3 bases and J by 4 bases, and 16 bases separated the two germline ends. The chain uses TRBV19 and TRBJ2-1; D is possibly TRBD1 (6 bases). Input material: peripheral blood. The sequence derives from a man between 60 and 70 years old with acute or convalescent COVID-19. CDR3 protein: CASSIGGGARYNEQFF. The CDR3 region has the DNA TGTGCCAGTAGTATTGGTGGGGGCGCTAGGTACAATGAGCAGTTCTTC.